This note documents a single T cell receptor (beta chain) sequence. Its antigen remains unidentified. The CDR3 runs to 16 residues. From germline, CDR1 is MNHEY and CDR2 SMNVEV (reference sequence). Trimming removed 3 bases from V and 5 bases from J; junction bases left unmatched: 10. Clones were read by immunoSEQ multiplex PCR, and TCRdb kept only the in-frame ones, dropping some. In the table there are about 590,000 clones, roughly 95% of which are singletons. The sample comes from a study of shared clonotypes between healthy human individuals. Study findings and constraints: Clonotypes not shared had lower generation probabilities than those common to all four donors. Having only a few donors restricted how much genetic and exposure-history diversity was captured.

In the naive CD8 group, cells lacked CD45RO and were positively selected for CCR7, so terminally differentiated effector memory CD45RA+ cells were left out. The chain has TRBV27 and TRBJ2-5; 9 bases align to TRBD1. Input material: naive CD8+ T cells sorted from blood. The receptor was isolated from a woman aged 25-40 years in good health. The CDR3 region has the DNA TGTGCCAGCAGTTTTGCGACAGGGGGTCCAAAGGAGACCCAGTACTTC. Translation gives CASSFATGGPKETQYF.